This passage covers 28 T cell receptor beta chains from one sample sequenced in a study of cytomegalovirus exposure and HLA in healthy donors. PCR used 60 Vbeta primers and 13 Jbeta primers. Here immunoSEQ multiplex PCR was the method, and the copy in TCRdb shows in-frame clones only, minus some. The repertoire holds some 160,000 clones, 80% to 85% seen once, with under 2% in the top ten. The source material was PBMCs. These receptors were taken from a man younger than 35 in good health and CMV-seronegative.

The chain links TRBV28 to TRBJ2-3; 15 positions match TRBD2. Trimming at V came to 0 bases and at J to 3 bases, leaving 4 bases not matched to a gene. The CDR3 has 18 amino acids. Germline CDR1 is MDHEN and CDR2 is SYDVKM. CDR3 nucleotide sequence: TGTGCCAGCAGTTTATGGTGGACTAGCGGGGGGGCAACAGATACGCAGTATTTT. Encoded protein: CASSLWWTSGGATDTQYF.

This clone was observed a handful of times. The V and J genes are TRBV7-2 and TRBJ2-7; D gene ambiguous. CDR1 SGHTA and CDR2 FQGNSA come from the germline V gene. The CDR3 covers 12 residues. V lost 4 bases and J 0 bases, leaving 4 bases between the germline ends. The CDR3: CASSSSSYEQYF. DNA of the CDR3: TGTGCCAGCAGCTCGAGCTCCTACGAGCAGTACTTC.

The chain combines TRBV7-3 with TRBJ1-1; D is unresolved. CDR3 size: 13 residues. Germline CDR1 is SGHTA and CDR2 is FQGTGA. V lost 3 bases, J lost 3 bases, and 8 bases lay in between. The CDR3 region is CASSFRRDTEAFF. The CDR3 region has the DNA TGTGCCAGCAGCTTCAGGAGGGACACTGAAGCTTTCTTT.

This sequence joins TRBV7-9 and TRBJ1-1, with 9 bases aligning to TRBD1. The length of the CDR3 is 15 residues. CDR1 is SEHNR and CDR2 is FQNEAQ in the germline V gene (reference sequence). The J segment lost 1 base and the V segment lost 4 bases, leaving 4 bases of the junction unmatched. The DNA for the CDR3 is TGTGCCAGCAGCTCCCTGGACAGGGGGAACACTGAAGCTTTCTTT. Amino acid sequence: CASSSLDRGNTEAFF.

J is TRBJ2-1 and V is TRBV10-3, with D maybe TRBD1 (6 bases). Germline CDR1 reads ENHRY; CDR2 reads SYGVKD. Between the trimmed V and J ends, which lost 2 bases and 8 bases, there was a span of 19 bases. The CDR3 is 16 residues long. CDR3 coding DNA: TGTGCCATCAGTGAGAACAGGGTCGCTTTAATCGATGAGCAGTTCTTC. Protein: CAISENRVALIDEQFF.

In its sample, this clone was seen once. This chain uses TRBV5-1 with TRBJ1-6; TRBD1 matches 8 bases. The CDR3 covers 14 residues. V lost 0 bases, J lost 7 bases, and 0 bases stayed unmatched. Germline CDR1 reads SGHRS; CDR2 reads YFSETQ. CDR3 coding DNA: TGCGCCAGCAGCTTGGGACAGGGGAATTCACCCCTCCACTTT. It yields the protein CASSLGQGNSPLHF.

This chain connects TRBV6-5 to TRBJ1-6; 8 bases agree with TRBD1. Germline-derived CDR1 and CDR2 are MNHEY and SVGAGI. Trimming took 8 bases from V and 14 from J; bases not matched to a gene: 14. CDR3 length: 14 amino acids. The CDR3 DNA reads as TGTGCCAGCCGACCGGGACAGGAACCCTTGACCCTCCACTTT. It is translated as CASRPGQEPLTLHF.

The chain employs TRBV11-2 and TRBJ2-5, with TRBD1 as a possible D gene (6 bases). V shed 5 bases and J shed 5 bases, with 12 bases lying between them. The CDR3 spans 13 residues. Germline CDR1 is SGHAT and CDR2 is FQNNGV. The CDR3 reads CASSRRGRETQYF. DNA of the CDR3: TGTGCCAGCAGCCGCAGGGGCCGTGAGACCCAGTACTTC.

J is TRBJ2-6 and V is TRBV5-1; TRBD1 aligns across 7 bases. Germline-derived CDR1 and CDR2 are SGHRS and YFSETQ. V shed 6 bases, J shed 1 base, and the junction held 4 bases outside the gene matches. The CDR3 spans 15 residues. CDR3 region: CASTLTGSGANVLTF. In nucleotides, the CDR3 is TGCGCCAGCACCCTGACAGGGTCTGGGGCCAACGTCCTGACTTTC.

The chain employs TRBV27 and TRBJ2-1; TRBD2 aligns across 9 bases. The CDR3 extends over 17 amino acids. The germline V gene encodes CDR1 MNHEY and CDR2 SMNVEV (reference sequence). J lost 6 bases, V lost 6 bases, and 15 bases had no gene match. CDR3: CASSAPGRGGPINEQFF. CDR3 bases: TGTGCCAGCAGCGCTCCGGGGCGGGGGGGCCCCATCAATGAGCAGTTCTTC.

This sequence joins TRBV9 and TRBJ2-3; D remains unclear. Germline CDR1 reads SGDLS; CDR2 reads YYNGEE. This CDR3 spans 16 amino acids. Trimming took off 2 bases at V and 2 bases at J, with 15 bases between the two ends. The CDR3 bases are TGTGCCAGCAGCGTGCGCCCGGAGCCCAACACAGATACGCAGTATTTT. This codes for CASSVRPEPNTDTQYF.

The rearrangement links TRBV18 to TRBJ1-6; D unclear. V was shortened by 2 bases and J by 4 bases, with 12 bases between the two germline ends. Germline V gene lookup returns CDR1 KGHSH and CDR2 LQKENI. The CDR3 spans 16 residues. Here the CDR3 reads CASSPGVARYNSPLHF. In nucleotides, the CDR3 is TGTGCCAGCTCACCAGGAGTCGCACGGTATAATTCACCCCTCCACTTT. The full variable domain, its missing parts supplied by reference TRBV18 and TRBJ1-6, is NAGVMQNPRHLVRRRGQEARLRCSPMKGHSHVYWYRQLPEEGLKFMVYLQKENIIDESGMPKERFSAEFPKEGPSILRIQQVVRGDSAAYFCASSPGVARYNSPLHFGNGTRLTVT.

Only one count was recorded for this clone. The CDR3 nucleotides are TGTGCCAGCAGTGAAGCACCAGCGGGGGGCTACAATGAGCAGTTCTTC. Translation: CASSEAPAGGYNEQFF. The chain is built from TRBV6-1 and TRBJ2-1; 9 bases line up with TRBD2. The CDR3 sequence is 16 residues long. The germline gives CDR1 MNHNS, CDR2 SASEGT. Germline trimming cut 0 bases from V and 3 bases from J; bases unmatched to any gene: 3.

A remark on this clone: A read error may produce the germline difference seen at one junction end. This chain joins TRBV20-1 and TRBJ2-5; unclear D gene. The J call may be in error: the DNA end matches TRBJ2-7 better. CDR3 length: 11 amino acids. Germline V CDR1 and CDR2: DFQATT, SNEGSKA (reference sequence). CDR3 sequence reads: CSASVSSEQYF. In nucleotides, the CDR3 is TGCAGTGCCTCCGTCTCCTCCGAGCAGTACTTC.

The CDR3 sequence: CASSQGSSQTSYEQYF. CDR3 coding DNA: TGTGCCAGCAGCCAAGGGTCGTCTCAGACTTCCTACGAGCAGTACTTC. This rearrangement joins TRBV16 to TRBJ2-7; D call uncertain. Germline V gives CDR1 KGHSY, CDR2 FQNENV. The CDR3 consists of 16 residues. The ends were cut back, 2 bases at V and 1 base at J, with 15 bases in the middle.

The CDR3: CASSALAGGGETQYF. The CDR3 bases are TGTGCCAGCAGCGCTCTTGCCGGGGGGGGAGAGACCCAGTACTTC. The J gene is TRBJ2-5, the V gene TRBV9; 8 nucleotides line up with TRBD2. The CDR3 runs 15 residues. CDR1 and CDR2 (germline): SGDLS, YYNGEE. V dropped 3 bases and J dropped 4; count of bases not matched to a gene: 8.

The chain uses TRBV5-1 and TRBJ1-5; tentatively, D is TRBD1 (5 bases). The CDR3 totals 13 residues. The V gene's germline CDR1 is SGHRS and CDR2 YFSETQ. The V end was cut by 4 bases, the J end by 4 bases, with 9 bases between. In DNA, the CDR3 is TGCGCCAGCAGCCCGGACATGAATCAGCCCCAGCATTTT. It encodes CASSPDMNQPQHF.

This sequence joins TRBV5-1 and TRBJ1-6; unclear D gene. Germline assignment: CDR1 SGHRS and CDR2 YFSETQ. The CDR3 has 13 amino acids. V shed 0 bases and J shed 12 bases, with 10 bases lying between them. DNA for the CDR3: TGCGCCAGCAGCTTGGACGGGAATAAACCCCTCCACTTT. It codes for CASSLDGNKPLHF. Using reference TRBV5-1 and TRBJ1-6 for the parts outside the CDR3, the full variable domain is KAGVTQTPRYLIKTRGQQVTLSCSPISGHRSVSWYQQTPGQGLQFLFEYFSETQRNKGNFPGRFSGRQFSNSRSEMNVSTLELGDSALYLCASSLDGNKPLHFGNGTRLTVT.

This clone was found a few times. J is TRBJ2-2 and V is TRBV5-1; possibly TRBD1 for D (6 bases). The germline CDR1 and CDR2 sequences are SGHRS and YFSETQ. With 1 base removed from V and 9 bases from J, the gap between germline ends came to 16 bases. The CDR3 length is 15 residues. CDR3: CASSLNGAGERELFF. As DNA, the CDR3 is TGCGCCAGCAGCTTGAATGGGGCAGGGGAAAGGGAGCTGTTTTTT.

The V and J genes are TRBV5-6 and TRBJ2-7, with 8 bases identical to TRBD1. The CDR3 runs 15 residues. The trim removed 4 bases at V and 2 bases at J, leaving 8 bases unmatched. Germline V gives CDR1 SGHDT, CDR2 YYEEEE. CDR3 in amino acids: CASSHSDRDPYEQYF. In DNA form, the CDR3 reads TGTGCCAGCAGCCATTCGGACAGGGATCCCTACGAGCAGTACTTC. The whole variable domain, filled in from reference TRBV5-6 and TRBJ2-7, reads DAGVTQSPTHLIKTRGQQVTLRCSPKSGHDTVSWYQQALGQGPQFIFQYYEEEERQRGNFPDRFSGHQFPNYSSELNVNALLLGDSALYLCASSHSDRDPYEQYFGPGTRLTVT.

V is TRBV6-5 and J is TRBJ1-2; D gene uncertain. This CDR3 spans 14 amino acids. The V and J ends lost 2 bases and 8 bases respectively, with 15 bases between them. CDR1 is MNHEY, CDR2 SVGAGI, per germline. CDR3 loop: CASSYGQAPGGYTF. The CDR3 region has the DNA TGTGCCAGCAGTTACGGCCAGGCCCCGGGAGGCTACACCTTC.

The V call is TRBV7-9, the J call TRBJ1-2; D possibly corresponds to TRBD1 (6 bases). Germline V gives CDR1 SEHNR, CDR2 FQNEAQ (reference sequence). The ends were cut back, 4 bases at V and 0 bases at J, with 12 bases in the middle. This CDR3 has 15 amino acids. The CDR3 sequence is CASSSGTPSNYGYTF. The CDR3 DNA is TGTGCCAGCAGCTCTGGGACACCTTCTAACTATGGCTACACCTTC.

This chain connects TRBV25-1 to TRBJ1-5; D unresolved. With 6 bases removed from V and 6 bases from J, the gap between germline ends came to 18 bases. This CDR3 has 15 amino acids. The V gene's germline CDR1 is MGHDK and CDR2 SYGVNS. CDR3 bases: TGTGCCAGCAGCCCCTTGAGGGTCCCCGCTCAGCCCCAGCATTTT. It encodes CASSPLRVPAQPQHF.

This clone came up once. The genes are TRBV28 and TRBJ2-3, with a tentative D call TRBD2 (7 bases). The V end was cut by 5 bases, the J end by 2 bases, with 20 bases between. There are 17 residues in the CDR3. CDR1 and CDR2 from the germline V gene are MDHEN and SYDVKM. In DNA form, the CDR3 reads TGTGCCAGCAGTCCTCGGGGGGCCAGGCCCGTCACAGATACGCAGTATTTT. Protein sequence: CASSPRGARPVTDTQYF.

The table lists this clone with a count of one. The V call is TRBV4-1, the J call TRBJ2-7; D perhaps matches TRBD1 (5 bases). CDR1 is MGHRA and CDR2 is YSYEKL in the germline V gene. The CDR3 runs to 14 residues. V lost 6 bases and J 2 bases, leaving 14 bases between the germline ends. This chain's CDR3 is CASSPVQGAYEQYF. CDR3 nucleotide sequence: TGCGCCAGCAGTCCCGTCCAAGGGGCCTACGAGCAGTACTTC.

V and J are TRBV2 and TRBJ2-3; 9 bases line up with TRBD2. This CDR3 has 15 amino acids. CDR1 SNHLY and CDR2 FYNNEI come from the germline V gene. J was trimmed by 4 bases and V by 3 bases; bases with no gene match: 5. The CDR3, as DNA: TGTGCCAGCAGTGAGGGGGCGGGAGGGGCAGATACGCAGTATTTT. This codes for CASSEGAGGADTQYF.

J is TRBJ2-1 and V is TRBV6-5; the match to TRBD2 covers 8 bases. CDR3 length: 15 residues. Germline values: CDR1 MNHEY, CDR2 SVGAGI. V lost 2 bases and J lost 10; bases outside the gene matches: 10. CDR3 coding DNA: TGTGCCAGCAGTTACGAGCGGGGGCCTCAGTTGGAGCAGTTCTTC. This gives the protein CASSYERGPQLEQFF.

The V call is TRBV4-1, the J call TRBJ2-5, with TRBD2 matching 10 bases. The germline gives CDR1 MGHRA, CDR2 YSYEKL. The CDR3 has 15 residues. V trimming: 4 bases; J trimming: 1 base; junction bases outside the gene matches: 3. The CDR3 loop is CASSPQRGGQETQYF. The CDR3, as DNA: TGCGCCAGCAGCCCACAGCGGGGGGGCCAAGAGACCCAGTACTTC.